This TCR beta chain was recorded in a study of shared clonotypes between healthy human individuals. TCRdb's table, derived via immunoSEQ multiplex PCR, lists solely in-frame clones and lacks some. The table records about 1.5 million clones, approximately 98% of them present only once. From germline, CDR1 is LNHDA and CDR2 SQIVND (reference sequence). The V gene end was trimmed by 4 bases and the J gene end by 5 bases; junction bases not matched to a gene: 9. The CDR3 sequence is 16 residues long. The TCR originated in a man aged 25-45 years in good health. The V call is TRBV19, the J call TRBJ1-5, with 9 bases lining up with TRBD1. Material: naive CD4+ T cells sorted from blood. The subset is: CD45RA+ positively selected. In DNA, the CDR3 is TGTGCCAGTAGTACCGTTACCGGGACAGGGCATCAGCCCCAGCATTTT. It yields the protein CASSTVTGTGHQPQHF.